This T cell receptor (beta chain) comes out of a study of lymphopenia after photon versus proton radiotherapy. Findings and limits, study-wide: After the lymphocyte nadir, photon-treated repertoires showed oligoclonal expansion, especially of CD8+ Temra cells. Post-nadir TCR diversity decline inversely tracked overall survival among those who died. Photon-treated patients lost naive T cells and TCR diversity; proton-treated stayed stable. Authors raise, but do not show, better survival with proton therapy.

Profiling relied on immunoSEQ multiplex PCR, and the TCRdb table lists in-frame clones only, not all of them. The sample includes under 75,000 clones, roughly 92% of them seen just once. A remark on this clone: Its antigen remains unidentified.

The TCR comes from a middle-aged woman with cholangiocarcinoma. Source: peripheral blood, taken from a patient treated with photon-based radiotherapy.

CDR3 DNA sequence: TGCGCCAGCAGTGAGAACGATTTATACGAGCAGTACTTC. It specifies CASSENDLYEQYF. The chain combines TRBV10-2 with TRBJ2-7; D remains ambiguous. V shed 2 bases and J shed 4 bases, with 9 bases lying between them. The V gene's germline CDR1 is WSHSY and CDR2 SAAADI. This CDR3 spans 13 amino acids.